This TCR beta chain is drawn from a study of blood T cell repertoires in COVID-19. Whole-study context: The cDNA or gDNA used as material had been derived from T cells, B-cell-depleted T cells, or PBMCs.

The CDR3 consists of 14 residues. Germline trimming cut 3 bases from V and 1 base from J; bases unmatched to any gene: 0. Germline-derived CDR1 and CDR2 are LGHNA and YNFKEQ. Under the authors' procedure: Cell counts per sample came from amplifying reference gene primers. Profiled with immunoSEQ multiplex PCR; TCRdb holds only in-frame clones, not every one. V and J calls and clone size are as listed in that table; D and trimming were resolved from the DNA. Here the sample spans under 95,000 clones, over 75% being singletons. The receptor was derived from an elderly woman with acute or convalescent COVID-19. Sequencing input: peripheral blood. V and J are TRBV4-2 and TRBJ1-5; 7 positions agree with TRBD1. The CDR3, as DNA: TGTGCCAGCAGCCACAGGGGGAGCAATCAGCCCCAGCATTTT. Protein: CASSHRGSNQPQHF.